These T cell receptor beta chains were read from a single sample in a study of neoadjuvant nivolumab and ipilimumab in lung cancer. This table comes from immunoSEQ multiplex PCR, and its TCRdb copy is limited to in-frame clones, with some not included. This table has 10,000 or so clones, 77% appearing once. Here the sequenced sample was tumor tissue, taken after neoadjuvant nivolumab, alone or with ipilimumab, at or shortly before surgery. Receptors were obtained from an adult with non-small cell lung cancer. Some clones in this sample may be carry-over from other donors' samples. The CDR3 runs from the conserved cysteine through the conserved F or W. A D gene is named only where the DNA matches it firmly. Expanded clones are given a class, and other clones once, few, many or no size at all.

V gene,D gene,clone size,J gene,CDR3 protein,CDR3 DNA
TRBV5-4,-,few,TRBJ1-1,CASSRRAGNTEAFF,TGTGCCAGCAGCCGAAGGGCAGGCAACACTGAAGCTTTCTTT
TRBV6-5,-,once,TRBJ1-3,CASSYSAASTIYF,TGTGCCAGCAGTTACTCGGCGGCGAGCACCATATATTTT
TRBV5-1,TRBD1,-,TRBJ1-6,CASSSGQETSPLHF,TGCGCCAGCAGCTCGGGACAGGAGACTTCACCCCTCCACTTT
TRBV18,TRBD1,-,TRBJ2-7,CASSPAAGTGGPTGLYEQYF,TGTGCCAGCTCACCAGCAGCCGGGACAGGGGGCCCAACCGGCCTCTACGAGCAGTACTTC
TRBV30,-,-,TRBJ1-1,CAWGLSEAFF,TGTGCCTGGGGATTGAGTGAAGCTTTCTTT
TRBV28,-,-,TRBJ1-2,CASSLKSRANYGYTF,TGTGCCAGCAGTTTAAAGTCGCGGGCTAACTATGGCTACACCTTC
TRBV7-2,TRBD1,-,TRBJ1-1,CASSPDRGAFF,TGTGCCAGCAGCCCGGACAGGGGCGCTTTCTTT
TRBV18,-,-,TRBJ1-5,CASSPSDQPQHF,TGTGCCAGCTCACCCTCAGATCAGCCCCAGCATTTT
TRBV9,-,-,TRBJ2-3,CASSLRDSSTDTQYF,TGTGCCAGCAGCTTGCGAGACTCTAGCACAGATACGCAGTATTTT
TRBV7-2,TRBD1,-,TRBJ1-2,CASSPGQINYGYTF,TGTGCCAGCAGCCCGGGACAGATTAACTATGGCTACACCTTC
TRBV4-1,-,-,TRBJ2-1,CASSRGLPTNNEQFF,TGCGCCAGCAGCCGAGGACTTCCGACTAACAATGAGCAGTTCTTC
TRBV29-1,-,-,TRBJ2-7,CSVAYPSGEQYF,TGCAGCGTTGCGTACCCCTCTGGCGAGCAGTACTTC
TRBV7-9,-,-,TRBJ1-5,CASSSDLSGNQPQHF,TGTGCCAGCAGCTCCGACCTGTCGGGCAATCAGCCCCAGCATTTT
TRBV25-1,-,few,TRBJ1-4,CASSEWGTNEKLFF,TGTGCCAGCAGTGAATGGGGAACTAATGAAAAACTGTTTTTT
TRBV5-1,TRBD1,-,TRBJ2-7,CASSRGQSSYEQYF,TGCGCCAGCAGCAGGGGACAGAGCTCCTACGAGCAGTACTTC
TRBV5-4,TRBD1,-,TRBJ2-7,CASSVGQAYEQYF,TGTGCCAGCAGCGTCGGACAGGCCTACGAGCAGTACTTC
TRBV10-3,TRBD1,-,TRBJ2-5,CATRTGDAETQYF,TGTGCCACCAGGACAGGGGACGCAGAGACCCAGTACTTC
TRBV10-3,-,-,TRBJ2-7,CAISRGTQTYEQYF,TGTGCCATCAGTAGAGGGACGCAAACCTACGAGCAGTACTTC
TRBV9,TRBD2,once,TRBJ2-7,CAARWRGVALTYEQYF,TGTGCCGCCCGGTGGCGGGGGGTCGCTTTAACCTACGAGCAGTACTTC
TRBV11-3,-,-,TRBJ1-1,CASSSYTAGAKEAFF,TGTGCCAGCAGCTCATACACAGCGGGGGCGAAGGAAGCTTTCTTT
TRBV6-1,TRBD1,once,TRBJ1-2,CASSGGQAYYGYTF,TGTGCCAGCAGTGGGGGACAGGCATACTATGGCTACACCTTC
TRBV30,-,-,TRBJ2-1,CAWNRERNEQFF,TGTGCCTGGAACCGGGAGAGAAATGAGCAGTTCTTC
TRBV7-9,TRBD2,-,TRBJ2-7,CASRPPLTGGTGSSYEQYF,TGTGCCAGCAGACCACCATTAACCGGGGGGACGGGCAGCTCCTACGAGCAGTACTTC
TRBV10-3,-,few,TRBJ1-1,CAISEWGGNTEAFF,TGTGCCATCAGTGAGTGGGGAGGTAACACTGAAGCTTTCTTT
TRBV29-1,-,-,TRBJ1-1,CSVGRGGGGTEAFF,TGCAGCGTTGGCCGCGGGGGTGGTGGCACTGAAGCTTTCTTT